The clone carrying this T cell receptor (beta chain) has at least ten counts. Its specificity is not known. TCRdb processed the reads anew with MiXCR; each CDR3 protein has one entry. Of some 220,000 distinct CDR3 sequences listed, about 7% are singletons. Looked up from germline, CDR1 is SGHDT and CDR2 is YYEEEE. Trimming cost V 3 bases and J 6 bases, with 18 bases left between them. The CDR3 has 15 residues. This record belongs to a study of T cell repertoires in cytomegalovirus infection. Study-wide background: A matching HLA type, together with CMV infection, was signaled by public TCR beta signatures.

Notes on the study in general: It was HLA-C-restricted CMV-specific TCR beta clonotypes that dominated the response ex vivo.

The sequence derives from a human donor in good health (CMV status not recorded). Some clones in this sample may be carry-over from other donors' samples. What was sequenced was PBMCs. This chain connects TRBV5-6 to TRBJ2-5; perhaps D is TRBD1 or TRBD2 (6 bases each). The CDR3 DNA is TGTGCCAGCAGCTGGGACGGGGGCATCAGTAAGACCCAGTACTTC. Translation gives CASSWDGGISKTQYF.